The 21 T cell receptor beta chains listed next were all sequenced from one sample in a study of CD8 T cells in ankylosing spondylitis. Each CDR3 protein is one row after TCRdb ran MiXCR on the 5' RACE reads. The sample has about 180,000 distinct CDR3 sequences, 9.5% to 10% seen once. Material: blood, either unsorted or a sorted T cell fraction (not recorded which). All receptors come from a female donor with ankylosing spondylitis or in good health (not recorded which).

At least ten counts were recorded for this clonotype. The chain has TRBV4-1 and TRBJ2-1; tentative D call: TRBD2 (6 bases). The germline gives CDR1 MGHRA, CDR2 YSYEKL. CDR3 length equals 21 residues. Trimming cost V 1 base and J 0 bases, with 25 bases left between them. CDR3 sequence (DNA): TGCGCCAGCAGCCAAGGGCCCGAGGAGGGACCACAGTATAGCTCCTACAATGAGCAGTTCTTC. Protein product: CASSQGPEEGPQYSSYNEQFF.

The chain has TRBV24-1 and TRBJ2-5; weak D call: TRBD2 (6 bases). V shed 4 bases and J shed 4 bases, with 18 bases lying between them. CDR3 length: 16 residues. CDR1 is KGHDR and CDR2 is SFDVKD in the germline V gene. CDR3 bases: TGTGCCACCAGTGACCCCGTTAGCGGAGACCGAGAGACCCAGTACTTC. Protein sequence: CATSDPVSGDRETQYF.

V and J are TRBV28 and TRBJ2-7; tentatively, D is TRBD1 or TRBD2 (7 bases each). This CDR3 region has 16 residues. The germline gives CDR1 MDHEN, CDR2 SYDVKM. V lost 4 bases, J lost 2 bases, and 18 bases lay in between. The CDR3 nucleotides read TGTGCCAGCAGTTCCCAGGGGGTAGCGGGTGCCTACGAGCAGTACTTC. This codes for CASSSQGVAGAYEQYF.

This clonotype was picked up many times. This sequence joins TRBV7-8 and TRBJ2-3; 11 nucleotides line up with TRBD2. The CDR3 runs 14 residues. V shed 3 bases, J shed 7 bases, and the junction held 3 bases outside the gene matches. Germline-derived CDR1 and CDR2 are SGHVS and FQNEAQ. Here the CDR3 DNA reads TGTGCCAGCAGCTTCCTAGCGGGAGGAAATACGCAGTATTTT. It yields the protein CASSFLAGGNTQYF.

There are a few counts of this clonotype. The chain couples TRBV12-3 or TRBV12-4 to TRBJ1-2, with D unresolved. The V end was cut by 6 bases, the J end by 9 bases, with 14 bases between. The CDR3 consists of 12 residues. The DNA of the CDR3 is TGTGCCAGCAGCCTCTCCGCCCGGAGCTACACCTTC. Translation gives CASSLSARSYTF.

The chain is built from TRBV19 and TRBJ2-3; D is undetermined. Per the germline V gene, CDR1 is LNHDA and CDR2 is SQIVND (reference sequence). Between the trimmed V and J ends, which lost 6 bases and 4 bases, there was a span of 14 bases. The CDR3 covers 14 residues. As DNA, the CDR3 is TGTGCCAGTAGCCCATCGGCCGGCGCAGATACGCAGTATTTT. This sequence encodes CASSPSAGADTQYF.

This clonotype was seen a handful of times. The gene calls are TRBV12-5 and TRBJ2-1; possible D gene TRBD2, 5 bases. The CDR3 sequence is 17 residues long. Trimming cost V 0 bases and J 5 bases, with 17 bases left between them. The germline V gene encodes CDR1 LGHNT and CDR2 FRNRAP. The CDR3 bases are TGTGCTAGTGGTTTGGTAGTTCGGGTAGCGAGTCACAATGAGCAGTTCTTC. This codes for CASGLVVRVASHNEQFF.

The CDR3: CASSFSDIVHEQYF. Here the CDR3 DNA reads TGTGCCAGCAGTTTTTCGGACATCGTCCACGAGCAGTACTTC. The chain joins TRBV6-2 or TRBV6-3 to TRBJ2-7; maybe TRBD1 (5 bases). CDR1 and CDR2 from the germline V gene are MNHEY and SVGEGT. The CDR3 is made up of 14 amino acids. The V gene lost 4 bases and the J gene lost 5 bases, with 15 bases spanning the gap.

J is TRBJ1-1 and V is TRBV6-5; tentatively, D is TRBD1 (5 bases). The length of the CDR3 is 14 residues. Germline CDR1 MNHEY, CDR2 SVGAGI. V lost 2 bases and J lost 4, with 11 bases in between. CDR3 loop: CASSYAGDGTEAFF. In DNA form, the CDR3 reads TGTGCCAGCAGTTACGCGGGGGACGGCACTGAAGCTTTCTTT.

Only a few counts were recorded for this clonotype. The rearrangement links TRBV20-1 to TRBJ2-7; a possible D gene is TRBD2 (5 bases). V lost 5 bases, J lost 0 bases, and 14 bases lay in between. There are 14 residues in the CDR3. The germline V gene has CDR1 DFQATT and CDR2 SNEGSKA (reference sequence). The CDR3 region is CSASDYRSSYEQYF. CDR3 in DNA: TGCAGTGCTTCTGACTACCGCAGCTCCTACGAGCAGTACTTC.

The J gene is TRBJ2-5, the V gene TRBV9; D might be TRBD1 (5 bases). The CDR3 is made up of 15 amino acids. Trimming took off 0 bases at V and 2 bases at J, with 11 bases between the two ends. Germline CDR1 reads SGDLS; CDR2 reads YYNGEE. CDR3 protein: CASSVDRSEQETQYF. The CDR3 nucleotides are TGTGCCAGCAGCGTAGACAGGTCCGAACAAGAGACCCAGTACTTC.

This chain connects TRBV27 to TRBJ2-3, with TRBD2 identical over 8 bases. Germline V gene lookup returns CDR1 MNHEY and CDR2 SMNVEV (reference sequence). After removal of 0 bases from V and 2 bases from J, the junction contained 1 base not matched to a gene. The CDR3 covers 15 residues. CDR3 nucleotides: TGTGCCAGCAGTTTATCTAGCGGGGTCACAGATACGCAGTATTTT. It codes for CASSLSSGVTDTQYF.

This clonotype has more than one count but fewer than ten. This chain connects TRBV12-3 or TRBV12-4 to TRBJ1-1; the D gene is possibly TRBD1 (5 bases). The CDR3 extends over 13 amino acids. The V end lost 5 bases, the J end lost 5 bases, and 12 bases lay between the germline ends. CDR3 in DNA: TGTGCCAGCAGTGGGAGGGGAGAAACTGAAGCTTTCTTT. Translated, it gives CASSGRGETEAFF.

This clonotype was detected many times. The chain combines TRBV7-9 with TRBJ2-5, with a weak D call TRBD2 (5 bases). Germline CDR1 SEHNR, CDR2 FQNEAQ (reference sequence). The CDR3 loop spans 13 amino acids. V was cut by 5 bases and J by 9 bases, with 16 bases left in between. The CDR3 region is CASSIDYQQAQYF. CDR3 DNA sequence: TGTGCCAGCAGCATAGACTATCAGCAGGCCCAGTACTTC.

The sample holds a few counts of this clonotype. This chain uses TRBV12-3 or TRBV12-4 with TRBJ1-5, with no clear D. CDR3 length: 14 amino acids. Trimming left V 3 bases short and J 6 bases short, with 12 bases between. CDR3 in amino acids: CASSFFGGSQPQHF. In DNA form, the CDR3 reads TGTGCCAGCAGTTTTTTTGGAGGTAGTCAGCCCCAGCATTTT.

The J gene is TRBJ2-3, the V gene TRBV27, with 11 nucleotides matching TRBD2. The CDR3 has 16 residues. The V and J ends lost 8 bases and 2 bases, in that order; junction bases with no gene match: 9. Looked up from germline, CDR1 is MNHEY and CDR2 is SMNVEV (reference sequence). DNA for the CDR3: TGTGCCAGCGGCAACCCGGGACTAGCGGACACAGATACGCAGTATTTT. This translates into CASGNPGLADTDTQYF.

This clonotype was seen a few times. The chain has TRBV7-9 and TRBJ1-2; D possibly corresponds to TRBD1 (5 bases). V was cut by 3 bases and J by 4 bases, with 12 bases left in between. The germline gives CDR1 SEHNR, CDR2 FQNEAQ (reference sequence). The length of the CDR3 is 14 residues. The CDR3 protein is CASSFLGDRYGYTF. The DNA of the CDR3 is TGTGCCAGCAGCTTCCTTGGGGACCGCTATGGCTACACCTTC.

The chain carries TRBV6-1 and TRBJ2-1; D is perhaps TRBD1 or TRBD2 (6 bases each). CDR1 and CDR2 from the germline V gene are MNHNS and SASEGT. V was trimmed by 7 bases and J by 5 bases, leaving 15 bases between them. This CDR3 spans 14 amino acids. The CDR3, as DNA: TGTGCCAGCACCCATAGGGGGGCTGACAATGAGCAGTTCTTC. This gives the protein CASTHRGADNEQFF.

This clonotype was counted between two and nine times. The chain uses TRBV5-4 and TRBJ2-1; 12 nucleotides line up with TRBD2. Germline CDR1 and CDR2: SGHNT and YYREEE (reference sequence). This CDR3 has 15 residues. Losses at the gene ends were 5 bases for V and 6 bases for J; bases not matched to a gene: 6. The CDR3 DNA follows: TGTGCCAGCAGGCTAGCGGGAGGGCTGGTCAATGAGCAGTTCTTC. As protein: CASRLAGGLVNEQFF.

This clonotype has ten or more counts. The genes are TRBV5-1 and TRBJ2-7; possibly TRBD1 or TRBD2 for D (5 bases each). Trimming pared 2 bases from V and 3 bases from J, leaving 9 bases between. Germline V lookup: CDR1 SGHRS, CDR2 YFSETQ. There are 13 residues in the CDR3. The CDR3 sequence is CASSFGGLYEQYF. CDR3 DNA: TGCGCCAGCAGCTTTGGGGGTCTCTACGAGCAGTACTTC.

There are a few counts of this clonotype. The rearrangement uses TRBV21-1 and TRBJ2-7; TRBD2 was called by the table and not checked on the DNA. TRBV21-1 is termed a pseudogene. There are 14 residues in the CDR3. CDR3 loop: CASRGPGAYYEQYF. CDR3 coding DNA: TGTGCCAGCAGAGGGCCCGGGGCCTACTACGAGCAGTACTTC.